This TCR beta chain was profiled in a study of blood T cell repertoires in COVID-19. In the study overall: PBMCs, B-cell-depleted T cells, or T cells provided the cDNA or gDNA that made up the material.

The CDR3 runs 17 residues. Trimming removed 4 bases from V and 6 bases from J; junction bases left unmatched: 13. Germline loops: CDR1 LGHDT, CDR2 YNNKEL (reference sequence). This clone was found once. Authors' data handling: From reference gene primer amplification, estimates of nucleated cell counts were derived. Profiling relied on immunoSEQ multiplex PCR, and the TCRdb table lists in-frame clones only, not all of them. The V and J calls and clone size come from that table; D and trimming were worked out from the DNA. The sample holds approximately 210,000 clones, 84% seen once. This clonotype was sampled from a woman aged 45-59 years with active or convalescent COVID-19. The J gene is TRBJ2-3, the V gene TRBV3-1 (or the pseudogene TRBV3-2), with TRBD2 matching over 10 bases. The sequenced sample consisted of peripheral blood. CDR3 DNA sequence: TGTGCCAGCAGCCCTGGCCAGCGGGGGGGATTAGCGGATACGCAGTATTTT. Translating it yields CASSPGQRGGLADTQYF.